A single sample gave rise to the 17 T cell receptor beta chains below, sequenced in a study of human T cells and chemical hapten exposure. TCRdb reanalysed the RACE reads using MiXCR and keeps one entry per CDR3 protein. The sample yields about 380,000 distinct CDR3 sequences, 4.8% seen once. The time point here: patch test 1, 2 weeks after DPC sensitization. Treatment meaning: therapeutic diphenylcyclopropenone sensitization with weekly scalp DPC. The sample consisted of whole blood, taken in connection with sensitization to the hapten diphenylcyclopropenone (DPC). The source of these receptors is a woman in her forties or fifties with alopecia areata. Some clones in this sample may be carry-over from other donors' samples.

The chain has TRBV18 and TRBJ2-7; TRBD1 matches at 7 bases. Trimming at V came to 6 bases and at J to 5 bases, leaving 19 bases not matched to a gene. This CDR3 spans 17 amino acids. Germline CDR1 reads KGHSH; CDR2 reads LQKENI. The CDR3 here is CASSPPNPQGGYDEQYF. Written as DNA, the CDR3 is TGTGCCAGCTCCCCCCCAAATCCCCAAGGGGGCTATGACGAGCAGTACTTC.

This clonotype was seen a few times. One end of the junction is discordant with germline, which a read error may explain. The chain recombines TRBV7-2 with TRBJ2-1; unclear D gene. The CDR3 runs to 12 residues. Looked up from germline, CDR1 is SGHTA and CDR2 is FQGNSA. The CDR3 here is CASSLAGRAPVF. The CDR3 nucleotides read TGTGCCAGCAGCTTAGCGGGTAGGGCCCCCGTCTTC.

In its sample, this clonotype was seen many times. This chain joins TRBV5-5 and TRBJ1-1, with D maybe TRBD1 (5 bases). The V and J ends lost 3 bases and 1 base respectively, with 13 bases between them. CDR3 size: 15 residues. Germline assignment: CDR1 SGHKS and CDR2 YYEKEE (reference sequence). The CDR3 bases are TGTGCCAGCAGCTCCGTGAGCAGGGCGAACACTGAAGCTTTCTTT. Amino acid sequence: CASSSVSRANTEAFF.

This chain uses TRBV11-2 with TRBJ2-7; 9 bases align to TRBD2. Trimming removed 4 bases from V and 6 bases from J; junction bases left unmatched: 10. The CDR3 covers 15 residues. Germline assignment: CDR1 SGHAT and CDR2 FQNNGV. CDR3 amino acids: CASSSLRGRAVEQYF. The CDR3 coding sequence is TGTGCCAGCAGCTCCCTCCGCGGGAGGGCCGTCGAGCAGTACTTC.

The table lists this clonotype with many counts. This chain connects TRBV11-2 to TRBJ2-7; D is unclear. CDR1 and CDR2 from the germline V gene are SGHAT and FQNNGV. The CDR3 runs to 16 residues. V was trimmed by 2 bases and J by 1 base, leaving 15 bases between them. The CDR3 spells CASSLHRGRQSYEQYF. In DNA form, the CDR3 reads TGTGCCAGCAGCTTACATCGTGGCAGACAATCCTACGAGCAGTACTTC.

This clonotype appeared many times. The chain couples TRBV27 to TRBJ1-1; 7 bases line up with TRBD1. Germline V gene sequence: CDR1 MNHEY, CDR2 SMNVEV (reference sequence). With 0 bases clipped from V and 0 bases from J, the junction kept 7 bases outside the gene matches. The CDR3 extends over 17 amino acids. This chain's CDR3 is CASSLSWGDSLNTEAFF. The CDR3 nucleotides are TGTGCCAGCAGTTTATCGTGGGGGGACAGCCTGAACACTGAAGCTTTCTTT.

This clonotype showed up many times. This chain joins TRBV6-5 and TRBJ1-6, with D hard to call. Germline lookup yields CDR1 MNHEY and CDR2 SVGAGI. Trimming cost V 0 bases and J 8 bases, with 8 bases left between them. The CDR3 length is 14 residues. The CDR3 spells CASSYSGEHSPLHF. CDR3 DNA: TGTGCCAGCAGTTACTCCGGGGAGCATTCACCCCTCCACTTT.

This clonotype has at least ten counts. This sequence joins TRBV20-1 and TRBJ1-5, with D unclear. CDR1 and CDR2 (germline): DFQATT, SNEGSKA (reference sequence). The ends were cut back, 0 bases at V and 3 bases at J, with 15 bases in the middle. The CDR3 spans 16 residues. The CDR3 nucleotides are TGCAGTGCTAGAGATCCATCGGCAGTTCTCAATCAGCCCCAGCATTTT. Residues: CSARDPSAVLNQPQHF.

The J gene is TRBJ2-7, the V gene TRBV25-1; 7 bases are a match to TRBD1. V shed 2 bases, J shed 0 bases, and the junction held 7 bases outside the gene matches. The CDR3 is 16 amino acids. Germline V gives CDR1 MGHDK, CDR2 SYGVNS. This chain's CDR3 is CASSEKGQHVSYEQYF. The CDR3 nucleotides read TGTGCCAGCAGTGAAAAGGGACAGCATGTCTCCTACGAGCAGTACTTC.

Regarding this clonotype: A much larger clone lies a single base off, so this may be a read error. The chain recombines TRBV12-3 or TRBV12-4 with TRBJ1-1, with TRBD1 as a possible D gene (5 bases). The CDR3 totals 14 residues. The chain's CDR3 is CASGFSGPNTEAFF. The DNA for the CDR3 is TGTGCCAGCGGTTTTTCAGGGCCGAACACTGAAGCTTTCTTT.

This clonotype came up many times. This chain uses TRBV9 with TRBJ2-2, with D maybe TRBD1 (5 bases). The CDR3 length is 15 residues. V dropped 2 bases and J dropped 6 bases, with 14 bases sitting between them. The germline gives CDR1 SGDLS, CDR2 YYNGEE. The CDR3 protein is CASSVGQGRAGELFF. CDR3 DNA: TGTGCCAGCAGCGTCGGGCAGGGAAGGGCCGGGGAGCTGTTTTTT.

This clonotype was observed at least ten times. V usage is TRBV12-3 or TRBV12-4 and J usage is TRBJ1-5; a weak D match, TRBD1 (5 bases). CDR3 length: 17 residues. The V end lost 3 bases, the J end lost 0 bases, and 15 bases lay between the germline ends. The CDR3 loop is CASSFMQGIYSNQPQHF. The CDR3 DNA is TGTGCCAGCAGTTTTATGCAGGGAATATATAGCAATCAGCCCCAGCATTTT.

The chain carries TRBV7-2 and TRBJ1-2; TRBD1 is a possible D gene (5 bases). This CDR3 is built from 13 residues. CDR1 and CDR2 from the germline V gene are SGHTA and FQGNSA. V was cut by 5 bases and J by 2 bases, with 9 bases left in between. The CDR3 spells CASSQGMNYGYTF. The DNA of the CDR3 is TGTGCCAGCAGCCAGGGAATGAACTATGGCTACACCTTC.

The table lists this clonotype with a few counts. This chain links TRBV20-1 with TRBJ1-5; D might be TRBD1 (5 bases). CDR1 and CDR2 from the germline V gene are DFQATT and SNEGSKA (reference sequence). The CDR3 has 15 amino acids. With 0 bases removed from V and 0 bases from J, the gap between germline ends came to 9 bases. The CDR3 DNA is TGCAGTGCTAGAGATCTGACAGCTAGCAATCAGCCCCAGCATTTT. Protein product: CSARDLTASNQPQHF.

The sample holds a few counts of this clonotype. V gene TRBV9 combines with J gene TRBJ2-7; 7 nucleotides line up with TRBD2. The V gene end was trimmed by 4 bases and the J gene end by 5 bases; junction bases not matched to a gene: 9. Per germline, CDR1 SGDLS and CDR2 YYNGEE. The CDR3 sequence is 14 residues long. DNA for the CDR3: TGTGCCAGCAGCCCGGCGGCGGGAGTCGACGAGCAGTACTTC. It translates to CASSPAAGVDEQYF.

In its sample, this clonotype was seen many times. This CDR3 reads CASSQDGQAQHF. CDR3 nucleotides: TGTGCCAGCAGCCAAGATGGACAGGCCCAGCATTTT. The chain joins TRBV4-2 to TRBJ1-5, with 7 bases aligning to TRBD1. Trimming took 0 bases from V and 11 from J; bases not matched to a gene: 1. CDR1 and CDR2 from the germline V gene are LGHNA and YNFKEQ. The CDR3 contains 12 residues.

This clonotype was seen many times. The genes are TRBV11-1 and TRBJ2-7; no reliable D call. Germline CDR1 is SGHAT and CDR2 is FQDESV (reference sequence). This CDR3 has 13 amino acids. V dropped 3 bases and J dropped 2 bases, with 8 bases sitting between them. In DNA, the CDR3 is TGTGCCAGCAGCTTGAGCGATACCTACGAGCAGTACTTC. Translation: CASSLSDTYEQYF.